The 2 T cell receptor beta chains given below trace back to one sample, sequenced in a study of spatial heterogeneity in lung cancer. The time point here: blood at routine non-recurrence follow-up after resection. TCRdb processed the 5' RACE reads anew with MiXCR; each CDR3 protein has one entry. The table shows more than 30,000 distinct CDR3 sequences, with more than 9% occurring only once. Sequenced here: PBMCs, sampled at follow-up. The receptors were sampled from a female donor with early-stage non-small cell lung cancer.

This clonotype has just a few counts. The rearrangement joins TRBV28 to TRBJ2-5, with unresolved D. V was cut by 7 bases and J by 4 bases, with 13 bases left in between. The CDR3 runs 13 residues. Germline V lookup: CDR1 MDHEN, CDR2 SYDVKM. CDR3 sequence (DNA): TGTGCCAGCACCGAGGCGTCCAGAGAGACCCAGTACTTC. It encodes CASTEASRETQYF. Complete variable domain (other parts from reference TRBV28 and TRBJ2-5): DVKVTQSSRYLVKRTGEKVFLECVQDMDHENMFWYRQDPGLGLRLIYFSYDVKMKEKGDIPEGYSVSREKKERFSLILESASTNQTSMYLCASTEASRETQYFGPGTRLLVL.

This sequence joins TRBV29-1 and TRBJ1-1; D perhaps matches TRBD1 (5 bases). Germline lookup yields CDR1 SQVTM and CDR2 ANQGSEA. This CDR3 is built from 13 residues. Deletions cut 3 bases from V and 5 bases from J, with 13 bases between. The CDR3 loop reads CSVDPPRGTEAFF. The CDR3 DNA reads TGCAGCGTTGACCCACCCCGGGGGACTGAAGCTTTCTTT.